The T cell receptor beta chain under discussion was sequenced for a study of T-cell reconstitution after alpha-beta-depleted transplantation in children. This clonotype appeared a few times. The germline V gene has CDR1 SEHNR and CDR2 FQNEAQ (reference sequence). The V end lost 0 bases, the J end lost 4 bases, and 18 bases lay between the germline ends. The CDR3 length is 17 residues. Construction of the TCRbeta library involved unique molecular identifiers. MiXCR, applied by TCRdb to the PCR reads, yields one record per CDR3 protein. The data hold approximately 240,000 distinct CDR3 sequences, with 8.5% to 10% observed a single time.

The material was PBMCs from the stem cell graft donor, obtained from the stem cell graft. This sequence originates from a human donor who donated a stem cell graft to a child with acute lymphoblastic leukemia. The V gene is TRBV7-9, the J gene TRBJ1-2; no firm D call. The CDR3 region has the DNA TGTGCCAGCAGCTTAGCGAGCGGCGAGGTCCCTCGCTATGGCTACACCTTC. This codes for CASSLASGEVPRYGYTF.